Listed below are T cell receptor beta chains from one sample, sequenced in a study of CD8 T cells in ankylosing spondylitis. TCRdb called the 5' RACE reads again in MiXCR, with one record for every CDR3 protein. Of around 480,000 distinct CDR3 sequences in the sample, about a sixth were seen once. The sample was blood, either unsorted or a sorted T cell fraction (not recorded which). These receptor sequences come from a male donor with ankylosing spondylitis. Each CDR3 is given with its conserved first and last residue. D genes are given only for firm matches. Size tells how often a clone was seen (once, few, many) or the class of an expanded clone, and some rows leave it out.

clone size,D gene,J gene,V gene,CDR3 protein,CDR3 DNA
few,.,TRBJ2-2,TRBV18,CASSSDSYTGELFF,TGTGCCAGCTCATCGGACTCATACACCGGGGAGCTGTTTTTT
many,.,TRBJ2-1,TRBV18,CASSPSSYNEQFF,TGTGCCAGCAGTCCGAGCTCCTACAATGAGCAGTTCTTC
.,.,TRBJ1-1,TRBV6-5,CASSSTDRYTEAFF,TGTGCCAGCAGTTCCACCGACAGGTACACTGAAGCTTTCTTT
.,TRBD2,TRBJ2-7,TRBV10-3,CAISGQTSGKYYEQYF,TGTGCCATCAGTGGCCAGACTAGCGGGAAATACTACGAGCAGTACTTC
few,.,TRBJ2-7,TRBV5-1,CASSLAGKGRPPPYEQYF,TGCGCCAGCAGCTTGGCCGGTAAGGGGCGGCCCCCCCCCTACGAGCAGTACTTC
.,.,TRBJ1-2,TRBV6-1,CATGSLGYGYTF,TGCGCGACAGGCTCCCTAGGATATGGCTACACCTTC
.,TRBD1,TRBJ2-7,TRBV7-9,CASSLVQGAKQYF,TGTGCCAGCAGCTTAGTCCAGGGGGCGAAGCAGTACTTC
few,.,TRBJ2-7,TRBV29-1,CSVDAEYEQYF,TGCAGCGTTGACGCAGAGTACGAGCAGTACTTC
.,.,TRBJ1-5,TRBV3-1,CASSTASQLGPQHF,TGTGCCAGCAGCACAGCCTCACAGCTGGGGCCCCAGCATTTT
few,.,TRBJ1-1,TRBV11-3,CASSLEWLDRNTEAFF,TGTGCCAGCAGCTTAGAATGGCTTGACAGAAACACTGAAGCTTTCTTT
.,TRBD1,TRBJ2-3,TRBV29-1,CSVRDRGLTDTQYF,TGCAGCGTTCGGGACAGGGGACTCACAGATACGCAGTATTTT
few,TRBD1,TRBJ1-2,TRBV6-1,CASSQDRAYGYTF,TGTGCCAGCAGCCAGGACAGGGCTTATGGCTACACCTTC
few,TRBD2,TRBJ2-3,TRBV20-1,CSAIGLAGVSSTDTQYF,TGCAGTGCTATCGGTCTAGCGGGGGTATCAAGCACAGATACGCAGTATTTT
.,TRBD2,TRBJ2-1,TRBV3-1,CASSQGPTSIGNEQFF,TGTGCCAGCAGCCAAGGGCCGACTAGCATTGGAAATGAGCAGTTCTTC
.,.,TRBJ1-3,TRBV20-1,CSARSIGAAGNTIYF,TGCAGTGCTAGAAGTATCGGGGCCGCAGGAAACACCATATATTTT
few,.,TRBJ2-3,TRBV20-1,CSAVYRDTQYF,TGCAGTGCTGTCTACAGGGATACGCAGTATTTT
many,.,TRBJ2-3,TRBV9,CASSPRLDTQYF,TGTGCCAGCAGCCCCCGGCTCGATACGCAGTATTTT
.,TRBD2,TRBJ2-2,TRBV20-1,CSARRLAGGPGTGELFF,TGCAGTGCTAGGCGTCTTGCGGGGGGGCCGGGCACCGGGGAGCTGTTTTTT
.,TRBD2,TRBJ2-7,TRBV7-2,CASSLDPSGTPYEQYF,TGTGCCAGCAGCTTAGACCCTAGCGGGACCCCCTACGAGCAGTACTTC
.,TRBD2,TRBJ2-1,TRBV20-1,CSARVAGEIREQFF,TGCAGTGCTAGAGTGGCGGGAGAGATTAGGGAGCAGTTCTTC
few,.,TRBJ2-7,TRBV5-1,CASSFSRGYEQYF,TGCGCCAGCAGCTTTAGTAGGGGCTACGAGCAGTACTTC
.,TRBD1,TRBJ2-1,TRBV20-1,CSARSVRGRDRGGNEQFF,TGCAGTGCTAGGTCGGTCCGTGGCCGGGACAGGGGGGGCAATGAGCAGTTCTTC
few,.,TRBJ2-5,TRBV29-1,CSVLGDKETQYF,TGCAGCGTTCTGGGTGATAAAGAGACCCAGTACTTC
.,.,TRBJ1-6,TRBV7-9,CASSSDASYNSPLHF,TGTGCCAGCAGCTCCGATGCTTCCTATAATTCACCCCTCCACTTT
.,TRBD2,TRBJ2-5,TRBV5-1,CASSLLFGTSGETQYF,TGCGCCAGCAGCCTTTTATTCGGGACTAGCGGAGAGACCCAGTACTTC
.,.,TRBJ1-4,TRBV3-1,CASSQDVVRGHNEKLFF,TGTGCCAGCAGCCAAGATGTGGTGAGGGGACATAATGAAAAACTGTTTTTT
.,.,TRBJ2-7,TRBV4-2,CASSQGIRTYEQYF,TGTGCCAGCAGCCAAGGTATCCGAACCTACGAGCAGTACTTC
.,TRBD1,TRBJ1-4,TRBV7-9,CASSLLGGTGNEKLFF,TGTGCCAGCAGCCTTTTGGGCGGGACAGGCAATGAAAAACTGTTTTTT
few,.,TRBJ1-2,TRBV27,CASSLYWARPGIQGYTF,TGTGCCAGCAGTTTATACTGGGCCCGACCGGGGATTCAAGGCTACACCTTC
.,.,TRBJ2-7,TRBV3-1,CASSPPDRRLNEQYF,TGTGCCAGCAGCCCTCCCGACAGGAGGCTCAACGAGCAGTACTTC
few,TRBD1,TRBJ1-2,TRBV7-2,CASSIRDRGRGYTF,TGTGCCAGCAGCATAAGGGACAGGGGTCGTGGCTACACCTTC
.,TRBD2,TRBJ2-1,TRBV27,CASSSEQTGGSYNEQFF,TGTGCCAGCAGTTCGGAGCAGACGGGAGGCTCCTACAATGAGCAGTTCTTC
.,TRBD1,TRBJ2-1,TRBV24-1,CATSAATGFDGEQFF,TGTGCCACCAGTGCCGCGACAGGGTTTGACGGTGAGCAGTTCTTC
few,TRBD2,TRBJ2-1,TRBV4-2,CASSPSGGLAGHEQFF,TGTGCCAGCAGCCCCTCAGGGGGACTAGCGGGCCATGAGCAGTTCTTC
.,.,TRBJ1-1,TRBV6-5,CASSSGTFNTEAFF,TGTGCCAGCAGTTCTGGGACCTTCAACACTGAAGCTTTCTTT
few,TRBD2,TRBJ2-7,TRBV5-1,CASSPSGGVPYEQYF,TGCGCCAGTTCCCCTAGCGGGGGGGTACCCTACGAGCAGTACTTC
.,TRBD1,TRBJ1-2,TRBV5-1,CASSLTGQTYGYTF,TGCGCCAGCAGCTTGACGGGACAGACATATGGCTACACCTTC
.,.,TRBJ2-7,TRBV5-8,CASRGLTDYEQYF,TGTGCCAGCCGAGGGCTGACAGACTACGAGCAGTACTTC
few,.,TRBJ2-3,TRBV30,CAWRSDTQYF,TGTGCCTGGAGGTCGGATACGCAGTATTTT
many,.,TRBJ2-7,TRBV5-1,CASSLAPGSSYEQYF,TGCGCCAGCAGCTTGGCTCCGGGATCCTCCTACGAGCAGTACTTC
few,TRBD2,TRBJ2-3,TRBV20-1,CSAKIAGVGDTQYF,TGCAGTGCAAAAATAGCGGGGGTTGGAGATACGCAGTATTTT
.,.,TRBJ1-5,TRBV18,CASSLTRPGTPNQPQHF,TGTGCCAGCTCACTTACGAGACCCGGGACACCAAATCAGCCCCAGCATTTT
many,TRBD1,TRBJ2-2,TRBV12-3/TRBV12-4,CASSPRDRPNTGELFF,TGTGCCAGCAGTCCTCGGGACAGGCCGAACACCGGGGAGCTGTTTTTT
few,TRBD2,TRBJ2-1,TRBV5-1,CASSGRTRNEQFF,TGCGCCAGCAGCGGAAGGACTAGGAATGAGCAGTTCTTC
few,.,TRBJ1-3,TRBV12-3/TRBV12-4,CASSPWSGPGLNTIYF,TGTGCCAGCAGTCCGTGGTCGGGCCCGGGTCTGAACACCATATATTTT
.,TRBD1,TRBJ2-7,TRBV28,CASRLLGQGGNQQYF,TGTGCCAGCAGGTTGTTAGGACAGGGGGGAAATCAGCAGTACTTC
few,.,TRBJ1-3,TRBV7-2,CASSLASGGNTIYF,TGTGCCAGCAGCTTAGCGTCAGGCGGAAACACCATATATTTT
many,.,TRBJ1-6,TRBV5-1,CASSLVGNSPLHF,TGTGCCAGCAGCTTAGTGGGGAATTCACCCCTCCACTTT
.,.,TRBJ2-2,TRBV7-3,CASSKGLGNTGELFF,TGTGCCAGCAGCAAGGGGCTAGGGAACACCGGGGAGCTGTTTTTT
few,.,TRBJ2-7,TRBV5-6,CASSLFSIKVPHEQYF,TGTGCCAGCAGCCTCTTCTCGATCAAGGTCCCCCACGAGCAGTACTTC
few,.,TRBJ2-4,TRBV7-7,CASSPLEGGTDIQYF,TGTGCTAGCAGCCCTTTAGAGGGGGGTACGGACATTCAGTACTTC
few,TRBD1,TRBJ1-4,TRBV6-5,CASSYGVSGTGDEKLFF,TGTGCCAGCAGTTACGGGGTTTCCGGGACAGGGGATGAAAAACTGTTTTTT
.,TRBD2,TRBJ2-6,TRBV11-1,CASSGIGAGLSGANVLTF,TGTGCCAGCAGCGGGATAGGAGCGGGACTCTCTGGGGCCAACGTCCTGACTTTC
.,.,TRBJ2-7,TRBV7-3,CASSAYSYEQYF,TGTGCCAGCAGCGCTTACTCCTACGAGCAGTACTTC
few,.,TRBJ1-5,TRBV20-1,CSAVGQSYSNQPQHF,TGCAGTGCCGTCGGACAGTCCTATAGCAATCAGCCCCAGCATTTT
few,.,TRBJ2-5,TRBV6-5,CASTTAGTQYF,TGTGCCAGCACCACCGCTGGGACCCAGTACTTC
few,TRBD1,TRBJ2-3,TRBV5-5,CASSLWDRRPDTQYF,TGTGCCAGCAGCTTATGGGACAGACGACCAGATACGCAGTATTTT
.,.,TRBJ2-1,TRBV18,CASSPTQESYNEQFF,TGTGCCAGCTCGCCAACACAGGAATCCTACAATGAGCAGTTCTTC
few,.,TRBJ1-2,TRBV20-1,CSAPSEGRGGYTF,TGCAGTGCCCCATCGGAGGGGCGGGGTGGCTACACCTTC